This T cell receptor beta chain was captured by sequencing in a study of beta chain features in type 1 diabetes. cDNA synthesis used the whole RNA isolate, giving expressed TCRB sequences. The assay was immunoSEQ multiplex PCR, and TCRdb's table has in-frame clones only and misses some. The sample comprises hundreds of thousands of clones, 9.5% to 12% of which are singletons, and approximately 0.05% rests with the top ten. V lost 3 bases to trimming and J lost 1 base; unmatched junction nucleotides: 1. CDR1 is SGDLS and CDR2 is YYNGEE in the germline V gene. The CDR3 extends over 14 amino acids. V usage is TRBV9 and J usage is TRBJ2-5; the match to TRBD2 covers 9 bases. Sample: naive CD4+ T cells from blood. The clonotype comes from a woman younger than 35 in good health. The CDR3 DNA follows: TGTGCCAGCAGCGGCGGGGGGGCCCAAGAGACCCAGTACTTC. Amino acid sequence: CASSGGGAQETQYF.